Listed here are 17 T cell receptor beta chains from one sample, sequenced in a study of blood T cell repertoires in COVID-19. Sequencing used immunoSEQ multiplex PCR; TCRdb keeps in-frame clones, though not all of them. The data contain some 200,000 clones, around 73% of them singletons. Sequencing input: PBMCs or T cells enriched from blood (not recorded which). These receptors were taken from a woman aged 45-65 years who had recovered from COVID-19.

This clone was counted only a few times. The CDR3 sequence is CASSQTGGVGNTIYF. DNA for the CDR3: TGTGCCAGCAGCCAGACAGGGGGCGTTGGAAACACCATATATTTT. V usage is TRBV3-1 (or the pseudogene TRBV3-2) and J usage is TRBJ1-3, with TRBD1 matching 10 bases. This CDR3 contains 15 residues. V lost 3 bases, J lost 3 bases, and 2 bases stayed unmatched. Germline lookup yields CDR1 LGHDT and CDR2 YNNKEL (reference sequence).

The rearrangement uses TRBV29-1 and TRBJ1-4, with TRBD1 identical over 8 bases. This CDR3 region has 16 residues. With V trimmed by 4 bases and J by 5 bases, 12 bases remained unmatched. Germline V gives CDR1 SQVTM, CDR2 ANQGSEA. For the CDR3, the DNA is TGCAGCGTTGGCTATTACCGGGACAGGTTAAATGAAAAACTGTTTTTT. It encodes CSVGYYRDRLNEKLFF.

The chain is built from TRBV28 and TRBJ1-6; no reliable D call. This CDR3 is 12 amino acids long. Germline V gives CDR1 MDHEN, CDR2 SYDVKM. V was cut by 5 bases and J by 14 bases, with 13 bases left in between. The CDR3 sequence: CASSPIFPALHF. The CDR3 coding sequence is TGTGCCAGCAGTCCCATTTTTCCGGCCCTCCACTTT. Using reference TRBV28 and TRBJ1-6 for the parts outside the CDR3, the full variable domain is DVKVTQSSRYLVKRTGEKVFLECVQDMDHENMFWYRQDPGLGLRLIYFSYDVKMKEKGDIPEGYSVSREKKERFSLILESASTNQTSMYLCASSPIFPALHFGNGTRLTVT.

The chain couples TRBV6-6 to TRBJ1-2; no clear D gene. From germline, CDR1 is MNHNY and CDR2 SVGAGI (reference sequence). Deletions cut 7 bases from V and 8 bases from J, with 20 bases between. This CDR3 contains 14 residues. The CDR3 bases are TGTGCCAGCATTAAGACGGGATACCTCGTGGGCTACACCTTC. This gives the protein CASIKTGYLVGYTF.

J is TRBJ1-1 and V is TRBV30, with D possibly matching TRBD1 (6 bases). The CDR3 extends over 14 amino acids. V gave up 0 bases and J gave up 4 bases, with 12 bases separating them. The germline V gene encodes CDR1 GTSNPN and CDR2 SVGIG (reference sequence). The CDR3 is CAWSVGGHVTEAFF. In nucleotides, the CDR3 is TGTGCCTGGAGTGTAGGGGGTCATGTCACTGAAGCTTTCTTT.

This rearrangement joins TRBV7-8 to TRBJ2-5, with no clear D. The CDR3 runs 13 residues. Germline lookup yields CDR1 SGHVS and CDR2 FQNEAQ. Trimming stripped 5 bases from V and 4 bases from J, with 11 bases between. CDR3 nucleotides: TGTGCCAGCAGCCCTAGAATAGTAGAGACCCAGTACTTC. It is translated as CASSPRIVETQYF.

The chain couples TRBV6-2 or TRBV6-3 to TRBJ2-7, with 11 bases lining up with TRBD2. V shed 2 bases, J shed 0 bases, and the junction held 6 bases outside the gene matches. Germline V lookup: CDR1 MNHEY, CDR2 SVGEGT. The CDR3 runs to 17 residues. The CDR3 reads CASSYPTSGISSYEQYF. In nucleotides, the CDR3 is TGTGCCAGCAGTTACCCGACTAGCGGGATAAGCTCCTACGAGCAGTACTTC.

The chain carries TRBV18 and TRBJ2-3, with TRBD2 matching over 13 bases. The trim removed 1 base at V and 3 bases at J, leaving 7 bases unmatched. The length of the CDR3 is 18 residues. Germline V gives CDR1 KGHSH, CDR2 LQKENI. The CDR3 coding sequence is TGTGCCAGCTCACCACGACTAGCGGGAGGTTCTGGTACAGATACGCAGTATTTT. Residues: CASSPRLAGGSGTDTQYF. The full variable domain, its missing parts supplied by reference TRBV18 and TRBJ2-3, is NAGVMQNPRHLVRRRGQEARLRCSPMKGHSHVYWYRQLPEEGLKFMVYLQKENIIDESGMPKERFSAEFPKEGPSILRIQQVVRGDSAAYFCASSPRLAGGSGTDTQYFGPGTRLTVL.

This chain joins TRBV11-1 and TRBJ2-7; D might be TRBD2 (5 bases). This CDR3 has 13 amino acids. Germline V CDR1 and CDR2: SGHAT, FQDESV (reference sequence). The V and J ends lost 5 bases and 1 base respectively, with 9 bases between them. The CDR3 region is CASSPLASYEQYF. CDR3 sequence (DNA): TGTGCCAGCAGCCCCCTAGCTTCCTACGAGCAGTACTTC.

CDR3: CASSSYRQGRYGNQPQHF. The CDR3 DNA is TGTGCCAGCAGCTCCTACCGACAGGGGAGGTATGGCAATCAGCCCCAGCATTTT. The chain recombines TRBV5-6 with TRBJ1-5; 8 bases map to TRBD1. Trimming cost V 3 bases and J 2 bases; bases outside gene matches: 13. The CDR3 has 18 amino acids. The germline V gene has CDR1 SGHDT and CDR2 YYEEEE.

This chain connects TRBV10-1 to TRBJ2-7, with a weak D call TRBD1 (5 bases). Trimming removed 4 bases at V and 2 bases at J, with 24 bases between. From germline, CDR1 is WNHNN and CDR2 SYGVQD (reference sequence). This CDR3 comprises 18 residues. The CDR3 sequence is CASSGEPPGYRVTYEQYF. As DNA, the CDR3 is TGCGCCAGCAGTGGCGAACCCCCAGGGTACCGCGTTACCTACGAGCAGTACTTC.

The chain joins TRBV27 to TRBJ2-7; 10 nucleotides line up with TRBD1. Germline loops: CDR1 MNHEY, CDR2 SMNVEV (reference sequence). This CDR3 region has 14 residues. Trimming removed 7 bases from V and 6 bases from J; junction bases left unmatched: 9. CDR3 coding DNA: TGTGCCAGCATTTCCGGGACAGGGGTAGGCGAGCAGTACTTC. Translated, it gives CASISGTGVGEQYF.

The CDR3 is CASSTTPTGAGNTIYF. The CDR3 nucleotides are TGTGCCAGCAGTACAACCCCGACAGGGGCTGGAAACACCATATATTTT. This rearrangement joins TRBV5-5 to TRBJ1-3, with 8 bases lining up with TRBD1. This CDR3 region has 16 residues. CDR1 is SGHKS, CDR2 YYEKEE, per germline (reference sequence). V shed 5 bases, J shed 2 bases, and the junction held 9 bases outside the gene matches.

The genes are TRBV7-9 and TRBJ2-7; TRBD1 agrees at 9 bases. Germline-derived CDR1 and CDR2 are SEHNR and FQNEAQ (reference sequence). V was pared by 4 bases and J by 0 bases, with 10 bases of the junction left unmatched. The length of the CDR3 is 17 residues. CDR3 nucleotide sequence: TGTGCCAGCAGCTCTGGGGACAGGGCAAAGGGCTCCTACGAGCAGTACTTC. Translated, it gives CASSSGDRAKGSYEQYF.

This chain links TRBV7-9 with TRBJ2-7; 10 bases map to TRBD2. The V gene's germline CDR1 is SEHNR and CDR2 FQNEAQ (reference sequence). CDR3 size: 15 residues. The V gene end was trimmed by 5 bases and the J gene end by 8 bases; junction bases not matched to a gene: 12. Here the CDR3 DNA reads TGTGCCAGCAGCCTCGACTCTAGCGGGAGCTCTCAGCAGTACTTC. Its translation is CASSLDSSGSSQQYF.

The chain is built from TRBV3-1 (or the pseudogene TRBV3-2) and TRBJ2-1; a weak D match, TRBD2 (5 bases). Germline CDR1 is LGHDT and CDR2 is YNNKEL (reference sequence). This CDR3 region has 15 residues. Trimming pared 2 bases from V and 3 bases from J, leaving 11 bases between. CDR3 coding DNA: TGTGCCAGCAGCCAAAGTAGCGCGAACTACAATGAGCAGTTCTTC. It codes for CASSQSSANYNEQFF.

The chain employs TRBV5-1 and TRBJ1-1; the match to TRBD1 covers 10 bases. The CDR3 spans 14 residues. Trimming at V came to 7 bases and at J to 11 bases, leaving 14 bases not matched to a gene. CDR1 SGHRS and CDR2 YFSETQ come from the germline V gene. The CDR3 DNA is TGCGCCAGCCGTAGACAGGGGGCGAGGGGTGTGGCTTTCTTT. It translates to CASRRQGARGVAFF.